This TCR beta chain was recorded in a study of molecular identifiers for immune sequencing clone quantification. From the PCR reads, TCRdb called clonotypes with MiXCR, one entry per CDR3 protein. The sample yields about 35,000 distinct CDR3 sequences, about a fifth seen once. This clonotype showed up just a few times. Trimming at V came to 4 bases and at J to 4 bases, leaving 3 bases not matched to a gene. Germline CDR1 LNHDA, CDR2 SQIVND (reference sequence). The CDR3 covers 15 residues. Sequenced input: naive CD8+ T cells from blood, with Jurkat cell RNA spiked in. The sample's subset: FACS-sorted CD8+CD4-CCR7+CD45RA+ naive T cells. The gene calls are TRBV19 and TRBJ2-3, with TRBD1 matching over 12 bases. This clonotype originated in a human donor in good health. Some libraries in this study had Jurkat cell RNA spiked in. The CDR3 DNA is TGTGCCAGTAGTACCCGGGACAGGGGGCCAGATACGCAGTATTTT. It translates to CASSTRDRGPDTQYF.